The next 14 T cell receptor beta chains were all read from a single sample in a study of blood T cell repertoires in COVID-19. Clones were sequenced by immunoSEQ multiplex PCR, and TCRdb holds only the in-frame ones, with some missing. This table holds over 150,000 clones, about 85% found once. Sequences were obtained from peripheral blood. The receptors shown here come from a man aged 55 to 70 with COVID-19, enrolled during active disease.

The chain has TRBV7-9 and TRBJ1-1; possible D gene TRBD1, 6 bases. The CDR3 covers 15 residues. Germline CDR1 is SEHNR and CDR2 is FQNEAQ (reference sequence). Trimming cost V 8 bases and J 0 bases, with 16 bases left between them. This chain's CDR3 is CASSDRDFMNTEAFF. CDR3 sequence (DNA): TGTGCCAGCTCGGACAGAGATTTCATGAACACTGAAGCTTTCTTT.

J is TRBJ1-5 and V is TRBV3-1 (or the pseudogene TRBV3-2), with 8 bases fitting TRBD1. Germline V gene lookup returns CDR1 LGHDT and CDR2 YNNKEL (reference sequence). V lost 0 bases, J lost 4 bases, and 8 bases stayed unmatched. The CDR3 is 17 amino acids. The CDR3 DNA follows: TGTGCCAGCAGCCAAGATAAGGCAGGGGGCAGTAATCAGCCCCAGCATTTT. Protein product: CASSQDKAGGSNQPQHF.

The rearrangement uses TRBV6-5 and TRBJ2-3, with 10 bases aligning to TRBD1. CDR3 size: 15 residues. In germline, CDR1 is MNHEY, CDR2 SVGAGI. Trimming removed 7 bases from V and 4 bases from J; junction bases left unmatched: 8. The CDR3 region has the DNA TGTGCCAGCAACCCGGGACAGGGGATGGCAGATACGCAGTATTTT. The encoded protein is CASNPGQGMADTQYF.

The chain links TRBV7-2 to TRBJ2-7; D may be TRBD2 (6 bases). The CDR3 has 15 amino acids. V was cut by 5 bases and J by 1 base, with 15 bases left in between. Germline assignment: CDR1 SGHTA and CDR2 FQGNSA. Written as DNA, the CDR3 is TGTGCCAGCAGCACCGGGGGATTACTTTCCTACGAGCAGTACTTC. Translated: CASSTGGLLSYEQYF.

The rearrangement uses TRBV3-1 (or the pseudogene TRBV3-2) and TRBJ2-7; 11 bases fit TRBD2. Germline lookup yields CDR1 LGHDT and CDR2 YNNKEL (reference sequence). Losses at the gene ends were 3 bases for V and 2 bases for J; bases not matched to a gene: 6. The CDR3 is made up of 16 amino acids. The chain's CDR3 is CASSHLAGGRTYEQYF. CDR3 nucleotides: TGTGCCAGCAGCCACTTAGCGGGGGGGCGGACCTACGAGCAGTACTTC.

This chain connects TRBV7-8 to TRBJ2-7; possibly TRBD1 for D (6 bases). The CDR3 sequence is 14 residues long. The V and J ends lost 5 bases and 4 bases respectively, with 15 bases between them. CDR1 SGHVS and CDR2 FQNEAQ come from the germline V gene. CDR3 residues: CASSADRSLYEQYF. CDR3 DNA: TGTGCCAGCAGCGCCGACAGGAGTCTTTACGAGCAGTACTTC.

This clone was found once. The chain carries TRBV7-2 and TRBJ1-2; 7 bases match TRBD1. V lost 6 bases and J lost 4; bases outside the gene matches: 11. Germline V gene lookup returns CDR1 SGHTA and CDR2 FQGNSA. This CDR3 contains 15 residues. The CDR3 loop is CASRNPGTAFYGYTF. The CDR3 DNA sequence: TGTGCCAGCAGGAACCCTGGGACAGCCTTCTATGGCTACACCTTC.

V is TRBV27 and J is TRBJ1-1; TRBD1 agrees at 7 bases. The V segment lost 6 bases and the J segment 2 bases; nucleotides outside the gene matches: 9. Germline CDR1 and CDR2: MNHEY and SMNVEV (reference sequence). The CDR3 totals 15 residues. DNA of the CDR3: TGTGCCAGCAGGTTGGGGACAGTACATAACACTGAAGCTTTCTTT. Its translation is CASRLGTVHNTEAFF.

The CDR3 spells CASSLTTAGNTIYF. DNA of the CDR3: TGTGCCAGCAGCTTGACTACAGCTGGAAACACCATATATTTT. This chain joins TRBV7-2 and TRBJ1-3, with unresolved D. Germline V gives CDR1 SGHTA, CDR2 FQGNSA. This CDR3 has 14 amino acids. V lost 3 bases, J lost 2 bases, and 8 bases lay in between.

The V call is TRBV2, the J call TRBJ1-2, with D perhaps matching TRBD1 (5 bases). This CDR3 has 14 residues. The germline V gene has CDR1 SNHLY and CDR2 FYNNEI. V lost 3 bases and J 2 bases, leaving 10 bases between the germline ends. Written as DNA, the CDR3 is TGTGCCAGCAGTGAGCAGGGAGGCAACTATGGCTACACCTTC. Translating gives CASSEQGGNYGYTF.

V and J are TRBV1 and TRBJ2-7; the table calls TRBD1, which could not be checked here. TRBV1 is noted as a pseudogene. There are 15 residues in the CDR3. In DNA, the CDR3 is TGCACCAGCAGCCAGAGTGACAGGGGGCACAACGAGCAGTACTTC. Its translation: CTSSQSDRGHNEQYF.

V usage is TRBV5-8 and J usage is TRBJ2-4; D not resolved. V gave up 5 bases and J gave up 5 bases, with 11 bases separating them. The CDR3 runs 13 residues. CDR1 is SGHTS and CDR2 is YDEGEE in the germline V gene. CDR3 DNA: TGTGCCAGCAGAATCGTCGGTGAAAACATTCAGTACTTC. Amino acids: CASRIVGENIQYF. Supplemented by reference TRBV5-8 and TRBJ2-4, the full variable domain reads EAGVTQSPTHLIKTRGQQATLRCSPISGHTSVYWYQQALGLGLQFLLWYDEGEERNRGNFPPRFSGRQFPNYSSELNVNALELEDSALYLCASRIVGENIQYFGAGTRLSVL.

This sequence joins TRBV24-1 and TRBJ1-1; D is perhaps TRBD1 (5 bases). The CDR3 has 14 residues. Trimming took 7 bases from V and 3 from J, leaving 14 bases between them. The germline CDR1 and CDR2 sequences are KGHDR and SFDVKD. The CDR3 nucleotides read TGTGCCACCAGGCCTCGGTGGGGGGACACTGAAGCTTTCTTT. This codes for CATRPRWGDTEAFF.

This clone showed up just a few times. This sequence joins TRBV5-1 and TRBJ1-4, with 8 bases matching TRBD1. This CDR3 spans 15 amino acids. J lost 4 bases, V lost 3 bases, and 5 bases had no gene match. Looked up from germline, CDR1 is SGHRS and CDR2 is YFSETQ. The CDR3 DNA sequence: TGCGCCAGCAGCTCGGGACAGGCGGGTAATGAAAAACTGTTTTTT. Its translation is CASSSGQAGNEKLFF.